This record concerns one T cell receptor beta chain sequence. What it binds is unknown. The sample belongs to a study of PD-1 blockade in mismatch repair-deficient tumors. Study summary: Patients had about eleven mismatch repair-deficient cancer types and were previously treated and progressing. Study results and limitations: Tumor-resident clones, often undetectable pretreatment in blood, expanded then contracted after pembrolizumab.

The CDR3 runs to 13 residues. V lost 5 bases, J lost 2 bases, and 10 bases lay in between. Germline loops: CDR1 MNHNS, CDR2 SASEGT. Some clones are missing from TCRdb's copy, which holds only in-frame ones; the method was immunoSEQ multiplex PCR. The sample records tens of thousands of clones, approximately 82% being singletons. Mismatch repair deficiency was confirmed in all patients, by PCR or immunohistochemistry. TCR sequencing covered a few patients who responded to pembrolizumab. The sample was peripheral blood, taken 2 weeks after starting pembrolizumab. This sequence joins TRBV6-1 and TRBJ2-7; no clear D gene. This sequence originates from an adult with mismatch repair-deficient cancer. CDR3 bases: TGTGCCAGCAGTACTTACGCCACCTACGAGCAGTACTTC. Its translation: CASSTYATYEQYF.